The present T cell receptor (beta chain) was sequenced within a study of T-cell reconstitution after alpha-beta-depleted transplantation in children (dated by TCRdb to the mid-2010s). General notes on the study: The study quantitatively tracked T-cell immune reconstitution after TCRalphabeta/CD19-depleted allogeneic hematopoietic cell transplantation in children using TCR repertoire profiling. What the work shows at the level of the full study, not this receptor alone: The frequencies of hyperexpanded clones fell over the following months, and after one year, T-cell counts and TCRbeta diversity were mostly attributed to newly produced T cells. Apparently early alphabetaT-cell count recovery about two months after transplant reportedly relied on only several hundred rapidly expanded clones derived from non-depleted graft cells. In some patients, the high TCRbeta diversity seen at day 60 was put down to recipient T cells and intrathymic progenitors that had survived conditioning.

The sample's time point label, in plain terms: day 60 (about 2 months) after transplantation. The sample's treatment or condition label is to be understood as: allogeneic hematopoietic cell transplantation with graft depleted of TCRalphabeta T cells and CD19 B cells. The transplant recipients were children given TCRalphabeta/CD19-depleted allogeneic hematopoietic cell grafts. The library was generated by PCR. TCRdb names Illumina HiSeq 2500 as the instrument used. Molecular barcoding was employed in the preparation of TCR libraries, with unique molecular identifiers being used to normalize TCRbeta repertoire quantification. TCRdb ran its own pipeline on the public reads, namely fastp trimming at Q25 and MiXCR clone calling, and kept in-frame beta chains. Every distinct CDR3 protein forms one entry, paired with its most common genes and DNA. Within this sample are tens of thousands of distinct CDR3 sequences, with 5% to 7% of them counted one time only. The ten largest clonotypes hold around 27% of the sample.

The germline V gene encodes CDR1 ENHRY and CDR2 SYGVKD. V and J are truncated by 0 bases and 2 bases respectively, leaving an intervening sequence of 7 bases. The CDR3 sequence holds 15 residues, the cysteine and phenylalanine included. Solely the CDR3 DNA is kept, with 45 bases framed from the first base. This clonotype showed up many times. No cognate antigen has been identified for it. Base qualities were left out, and no much larger clone turns up one base away. Recombination joined TRBV10-3 with TRBJ1-4; the D gene assignment is ambiguous. The sequenced sample was peripheral blood, obtained 60 days after TCRalphabeta/CD19-depleted stem cell transplant. This clonotype was sampled from a child younger than two who had a stem cell transplant for acute myeloid leukemia, so the T cells may come from the graft donor. The DNA reads TGTGCCATCAGTGAGTCCGGGTCGACTAATGAAAAACTGTTTTTT. This is translated as CAISESGSTNEKLFF.